This is a list of T cell receptor beta chains from one sample in a study of T-cell reconstitution after alpha-beta-depleted transplantation in children. TCRdb reprocessed the PCR reads with MiXCR, giving one entry per CDR3 protein. The sample holds more than 85,000 distinct CDR3 sequences, roughly 7.6% seen once. The specimen comprised PBMCs, sampled before TCRalphabeta/CD19-depleted stem cell transplant. These receptors came from a boy younger than 10 with acute lymphoblastic leukemia, due to receive a stem cell transplant. CDR3s include the opening cysteine and the closing phenylalanine or tryptophan. D genes are given only for firm matches. The size field is filled for only some rows; it gives once, few, many or a size class.

v_gene: TRBV20-1; j_gene: TRBJ2-5; d_gene: -; abundance: many; CDR3nt: TGCAGTGCTAGAGACCCCGGGGGCCGGGAGACCCAGTACTTC; CDR3aa: CSARDPGGRETQYF
v_gene: TRBV6-2/TRBV6-3; j_gene: TRBJ2-1; d_gene: TRBD2; abundance: -; CDR3nt: TGTGCCAGCACCCTATCGAGGGGACTAGGGGGTGGTGAGCAGTTCTTC; CDR3aa: CASTLSRGLGGGEQFF
v_gene: TRBV2; j_gene: TRBJ2-3; d_gene: -; abundance: few; CDR3nt: TGTGCCAGCAGTGAAGCTGAGGAAGATACGCAGTATTTT; CDR3aa: CASSEAEEDTQYF
v_gene: TRBV11-2; j_gene: TRBJ1-3; d_gene: -; abundance: many; CDR3nt: TGTGCCAGCAGCCCCACAGGGAGCTCTGGAAACACCATATATTTT; CDR3aa: CASSPTGSSGNTIYF
v_gene: TRBV6-1; j_gene: TRBJ2-3; d_gene: -; abundance: many; CDR3nt: TGTGCCAGCAGTGAAGAAGGTAACGGGGGAGCAGATACGCAGTATTTT; CDR3aa: CASSEEGNGGADTQYF
v_gene: TRBV14; j_gene: TRBJ1-4; d_gene: -; abundance: many; CDR3nt: TGTGCCAGCAGCCAGACACCGCATGAAAAACTGTTTTTT; CDR3aa: CASSQTPHEKLFF
v_gene: TRBV7-8; j_gene: TRBJ2-7; d_gene: -; abundance: few; CDR3nt: TGTGCCAGCAGCTCGAAGGGACATCTTCAAACCTACGAGCAGTACTTC; CDR3aa: CASSSKGHLQTYEQYF
v_gene: TRBV5-1; j_gene: TRBJ2-3; d_gene: -; abundance: many; CDR3nt: TGCGCCAGCACTCCACTAGGGTCAGATACGCAGTATTTT; CDR3aa: CASTPLGSDTQYF
v_gene: TRBV6-5; j_gene: TRBJ1-1; d_gene: TRBD1; abundance: -; CDR3nt: TGTGCCTCCTGGACAGGGAACTCTGAAGCTTTCTTT; CDR3aa: CASWTGNSEAFF
v_gene: TRBV20-1; j_gene: TRBJ2-3; d_gene: TRBD2; abundance: many; CDR3nt: TGCAGTGCTCCTAGCGGGGGGGCCTGGTATACGCAGTATTTT; CDR3aa: CSAPSGGAWYTQYF
v_gene: TRBV25-1; j_gene: TRBJ1-3; d_gene: -; abundance: few; CDR3nt: TGTGCCAGCAGTGAATATGTGTTAGGGGGAAAGGACGGGAACACCATATATTTT; CDR3aa: CASSEYVLGGKDGNTIYF
v_gene: TRBV4-1; j_gene: TRBJ2-5; d_gene: TRBD1; abundance: few; CDR3nt: TGCGCCAGCAGCCAAGAGGGCAGGGGGCCAGTAGAGACCCAGTACTTC; CDR3aa: CASSQEGRGPVETQYF
v_gene: TRBV5-5; j_gene: TRBJ2-4; d_gene: TRBD1; abundance: few; CDR3nt: TGTGCCAGCAGCGTGGGACAGGGGGCGGACATTCAGTACTTC; CDR3aa: CASSVGQGADIQYF
v_gene: TRBV29-1; j_gene: TRBJ1-2; d_gene: -; abundance: many; CDR3nt: TGCAGCGTGAGAGGGGTCTATGGCTACACCTTC; CDR3aa: CSVRGVYGYTF
v_gene: TRBV20-1; j_gene: TRBJ1-2; d_gene: -; abundance: -; CDR3nt: TGCAGTGCTACATATAACTATGGCTACACCTTC; CDR3aa: CSATYNYGYTF
v_gene: TRBV5-1; j_gene: TRBJ2-1; d_gene: TRBD1; abundance: few; CDR3nt: TGCGCCAGCAGCCGCCCGCCGGGACAGAGCTCCTACAATGAGCAGTTCTTC; CDR3aa: CASSRPPGQSSYNEQFF
v_gene: TRBV6-1; j_gene: TRBJ2-7; d_gene: -; abundance: -; CDR3nt: TGTGCCAGCAGTGAATATGGGATCTTGGGGCAGTACTTC; CDR3aa: CASSEYGILGQYF
v_gene: TRBV20-1; j_gene: TRBJ2-7; d_gene: -; abundance: many; CDR3nt: TGCAGTGCTAGCCGGAGGGGAGCCTACGAGCAGTACTTC; CDR3aa: CSASRRGAYEQYF
v_gene: TRBV12-3/TRBV12-4; j_gene: TRBJ1-5; d_gene: -; abundance: many; CDR3nt: TGTGCCAGCAGTTTGACAGGCAATCAGCCCCAGCATTTT; CDR3aa: CASSLTGNQPQHF
v_gene: TRBV7-2; j_gene: TRBJ2-5; d_gene: -; abundance: many; CDR3nt: TGTGCCAGCAGCTTAAGGGGGGGCGTCAGGGAGACCCAGTACTTC; CDR3aa: CASSLRGGVRETQYF
v_gene: TRBV12-3/TRBV12-4; j_gene: TRBJ1-5; d_gene: -; abundance: -; CDR3nt: TGTGCCAGCAGTTTGACGTATCAGCCCCAGCATTTT; CDR3aa: CASSLTYQPQHF
v_gene: TRBV10-2; j_gene: TRBJ2-2; d_gene: -; abundance: many; CDR3nt: TGCGCCAGCAGTGAGTTAGTAGGAGGATACACCGGGGAGCTGTTTTTT; CDR3aa: CASSELVGGYTGELFF
v_gene: TRBV7-8; j_gene: TRBJ2-3; d_gene: TRBD2; abundance: many; CDR3nt: TGTGCCAGCAGCAAGTCTAGCGGGGGGGCCCCAGATACGCAGTATTTT; CDR3aa: CASSKSSGGAPDTQYF
v_gene: TRBV20-1; j_gene: TRBJ2-5; d_gene: TRBD1; abundance: few; CDR3nt: TGCAGTGCTTACGACAGGGGACAGACCCAGTACTTC; CDR3aa: CSAYDRGQTQYF
v_gene: TRBV5-1; j_gene: TRBJ2-3; d_gene: -; abundance: -; CDR3nt: TGCGCCAGCAGCTCCGCAGGGGTGAGCACAGATACGCAGTATTTT; CDR3aa: CASSSAGVSTDTQYF
v_gene: TRBV12-3/TRBV12-4; j_gene: TRBJ1-5; d_gene: TRBD1; abundance: many; CDR3nt: TGTGCCAGCAGTCCCCAGGGGGCTAACAATCAGCCCCAGCATTTT; CDR3aa: CASSPQGANNQPQHF
v_gene: TRBV5-5; j_gene: TRBJ2-3; d_gene: TRBD1; abundance: many; CDR3nt: TGTGCCAGCAGCTTGAGAACAGGGGGCAGTGGAACAGATACGCAGTATTTT; CDR3aa: CASSLRTGGSGTDTQYF
v_gene: TRBV11-2; j_gene: TRBJ2-3; d_gene: TRBD1; abundance: many; CDR3nt: TGTGCCAGCAGCCAAAGGGACAGGGGCGCAGATACGCAGTATTTT; CDR3aa: CASSQRDRGADTQYF
v_gene: TRBV5-1; j_gene: TRBJ1-1; d_gene: -; abundance: -; CDR3nt: TGCGCCAGCAGCTGGACAGATCTCAACACTGAAGCTTTCTTT; CDR3aa: CASSWTDLNTEAFF
v_gene: TRBV5-4; j_gene: TRBJ2-5; d_gene: -; abundance: many; CDR3nt: TGTGCCAGCAGCTTAATAACAGGGCCCCAAGAGACCCAGTACTTC; CDR3aa: CASSLITGPQETQYF
v_gene: TRBV25-1; j_gene: TRBJ1-5; d_gene: -; abundance: many; CDR3nt: TGTGCCAGCAGTATGGGGAATCAGCCCCAGCATTTT; CDR3aa: CASSMGNQPQHF
v_gene: TRBV4-3; j_gene: TRBJ2-3; d_gene: TRBD1; abundance: many; CDR3nt: TGCGCCAGCAGCCAGATTGAGGGACAGGGGTTAGATACGCAGTATTTT; CDR3aa: CASSQIEGQGLDTQYF
v_gene: TRBV29-1; j_gene: TRBJ2-5; d_gene: -; abundance: many; CDR3nt: TGCAGCGTTGCCGGCCAGATGCAGACCCAGTACTTC; CDR3aa: CSVAGQMQTQYF
v_gene: TRBV7-9; j_gene: TRBJ1-2; d_gene: -; abundance: many; CDR3nt: TGTGCCAGCAGGTTACTACAGCGACGCTATGGCTACACCTTC; CDR3aa: CASRLLQRRYGYTF
v_gene: TRBV20-1; j_gene: TRBJ2-7; d_gene: -; abundance: many; CDR3nt: TGCAGTGCTAGAGGAGGGGCCCTTTACGAGCAGTACTTC; CDR3aa: CSARGGALYEQYF
v_gene: TRBV20-1; j_gene: TRBJ2-1; d_gene: -; abundance: many; CDR3nt: TGCAGTGGGGACAACTCCTACAATGAGCAGTTCTTC; CDR3aa: CSGDNSYNEQFF
v_gene: TRBV6-6; j_gene: TRBJ1-2; d_gene: -; abundance: medium-sized; CDR3nt: TGTGCCAGCAGTTATACCAGCTATGGCTACACCTTC; CDR3aa: CASSYTSYGYTF
v_gene: TRBV11-3; j_gene: TRBJ2-1; d_gene: -; abundance: few; CDR3nt: TGTGCCAGCAGCTCAGGCAGAGAGTACAATGAGCAGTTCTTC; CDR3aa: CASSSGREYNEQFF
v_gene: TRBV7-2; j_gene: TRBJ2-7; d_gene: -; abundance: -; CDR3nt: TGTGCCAGCAGCTTACTCGTGACTAGGCCTTACGAGCAGTACTTC; CDR3aa: CASSLLVTRPYEQYF
v_gene: TRBV20-1; j_gene: TRBJ2-5; d_gene: -; abundance: many; CDR3nt: TGCAGTGCTAGGCGGGAGACCCAGTACTTC; CDR3aa: CSARRETQYF
v_gene: TRBV27; j_gene: TRBJ1-2; d_gene: -; abundance: -; CDR3nt: TGTGCCAGCAGTCCCGAAGGAGGGAATTATTATGGCTACACCTTC; CDR3aa: CASSPEGGNYYGYTF
v_gene: TRBV11-2; j_gene: TRBJ2-1; d_gene: -; abundance: -; CDR3nt: TGTGCCAGCAGCAGACAGGGAAGGGGAGACGGGACTTACAATGAGCAGTTCTTC; CDR3aa: CASSRQGRGDGTYNEQFF